Below are 19 T cell receptor beta chains sequenced from a single sample in a study of identifying expanded T cells in peripheral blood. Clones were sequenced by immunoSEQ multiplex PCR, and TCRdb holds only the in-frame ones, with some missing. This sample yields 100,000 or so clones, of which about 87% are seen a single time; 14% belongs to the top ten. The sample consisted of blood. The source is a person between 18 and 75 years old in good health.

This chain links TRBV7-2 with TRBJ2-7; unclear D gene. The DNA end favors TRBJ2-5, so the J call may be wrong. This CDR3 is built from 13 residues. CDR1 is SGHTA and CDR2 is FQGNSA in the germline V gene. The CDR3 DNA reads TGTGCCAGCAGCTTAGACTCGAAAGAGACCCAGTACTTC. Translating it yields CASSLDSKETQYF.

The chain is built from TRBV4-3 and TRBJ2-1; D perhaps matches TRBD2 (6 bases). Trimming took 0 bases from V and 0 from J, leaving 9 bases between them. The CDR3 totals 16 residues. The germline V gene encodes CDR1 LGHNA and CDR2 YSLEER. Here the CDR3 reads CASSQEGGYSYNEQFF. The CDR3 coding sequence is TGCGCCAGCAGCCAAGAGGGGGGTTACTCCTACAATGAGCAGTTCTTC.

This clone was counted between two and nine times. This chain connects TRBV5-4 to TRBJ1-4; D gene unclear. The CDR3 is made up of 15 amino acids. CDR1 is SGHNT, CDR2 YYREEE, per germline (reference sequence). The V gene lost 0 bases and the J gene lost 7 bases, with 13 bases spanning the gap. In nucleotides, the CDR3 is TGTGCCAGCAGCTTGGGGCCACACGTCCTTGAAAAACTGTTTTTT. It encodes CASSLGPHVLEKLFF.

This clone has more than one count but fewer than ten. The chain is built from TRBV11-2 and TRBJ1-2; unclear D gene. This CDR3 spans 13 amino acids. Trimming cost V 5 bases and J 3 bases, with 10 bases left between them. Germline CDR1 is SGHAT and CDR2 is FQNNGV. In DNA, the CDR3 is TGTGCCAGCAGCCACCGAGGAGACTATGGCTACACCTTC. It encodes CASSHRGDYGYTF.

This clone has a single count. CDR3 residues: CAISESGSTDTQYF. CDR3 DNA sequence: TGTGCCATCAGTGAGTCGGGGAGCACAGATACGCAGTATTTT. The rearrangement links TRBV10-3 to TRBJ2-3; D uncertain. The V end lost 0 bases, the J end lost 0 bases, and 4 bases lay between the germline ends. The CDR3 spans 14 residues. CDR1 and CDR2 from the germline V gene are ENHRY and SYGVKD.

The chain carries TRBV7-7 and TRBJ2-3, with D possibly being TRBD2 (5 bases). Germline V gene data show CDR1 as SSHAT and CDR2 as FNYEAQ (reference sequence). CDR3 size: 15 residues. The V end lost 0 bases, the J end lost 6 bases, and 13 bases lay between the germline ends. The CDR3 DNA reads as TGTGCCAGCAGCTTAGCGCTGGGCGGGTTTGATACGCAGTATTTT. Its protein is CASSLALGGFDTQYF.

The chain links TRBV5-4 to TRBJ2-7; TRBD2 matches 10 bases. The germline CDR1 and CDR2 sequences are SGHNT and YYREEE (reference sequence). V trimming: 0 bases; J trimming: 3 bases; junction bases outside the gene matches: 6. This CDR3 region has 16 residues. CDR3 loop: CASSLGGLAANYEQYF. CDR3 in DNA: TGTGCCAGCAGCTTGGGCGGACTAGCGGCAAACTACGAGCAGTACTTC.

This sequence joins TRBV28 and TRBJ2-6; the D call may be TRBD1 or TRBD2 (5 bases each). Trimming pared 6 bases from V and 0 bases from J, leaving 18 bases between. Germline assignment: CDR1 MDHEN and CDR2 SYDVKM. The CDR3 is 18 amino acids. The CDR3 DNA follows: TGTGCCAGCAGGAGAGGGACGGGAAAACTCTCTGGGGCCAACGTCCTGACTTTC. It is translated as CASRRGTGKLSGANVLTF.

The chain employs TRBV5-1 and TRBJ2-5; no definite D call. Germline V gene data show CDR1 as SGHRS and CDR2 as YFSETQ. V was cut by 3 bases and J by 0 bases, with 18 bases left in between. CDR3 size: 17 residues. The CDR3 bases are TGCGCCAGCAGCTCCCCGTTTGGGGTTATGTACCAAGAGACCCAGTACTTC. Its translation: CASSSPFGVMYQETQYF.

The chain couples TRBV5-6 to TRBJ1-3; no firm D call. The germline V and J ends were trimmed by 0 bases and 2 bases, with 6 bases remaining between them. From germline, CDR1 is SGHDT and CDR2 YYEEEE. The CDR3 consists of 14 residues. In DNA form, the CDR3 reads TGTGCCAGCAGCTTGGGTAGTGCTGGAAACACCATATATTTT. Translating it yields CASSLGSAGNTIYF.

This chain joins TRBV11-1 and TRBJ1-3; D is undetermined. Germline CDR1 is SGHAT and CDR2 is FQDESV (reference sequence). The V gene lost 2 bases and the J gene lost 1 base, with 3 bases spanning the gap. The CDR3 is 13 residues long. The CDR3 nucleotides read TGTGCCAGCAGCTTACGTTCTGGAAACACCATATATTTT. Translating gives CASSLRSGNTIYF. The full variable domain, completed using reference TRBV11-1 and TRBJ1-3, is EAEVAQSPRYKITEKSQAVAFWCDPISGHATLYWYRQILGQGPELLVQFQDESVVDDSQLPKDRFSAERLKGVDSTLKIQPAELGDSAMYLCASSLRSGNTIYFGEGSWLTVV.

The V gene is TRBV19, the J gene TRBJ1-2; D not certain. This CDR3 is 16 amino acids long. V was clipped by 4 bases and J by 0 bases, with 15 bases between them. Germline V gene lookup returns CDR1 LNHDA and CDR2 SQIVND (reference sequence). CDR3 coding DNA: TGTGCCAGTAGTAGTCCCGGACTGTCATCTAACTATGGCTACACCTTC. Protein sequence: CASSSPGLSSNYGYTF.

The rearrangement joins TRBV5-1 to TRBJ2-7, with D hard to call. V lost 2 bases and J lost 5, with 5 bases in between. Germline CDR1 SGHRS, CDR2 YFSETQ. The CDR3 runs to 11 residues. The CDR3 DNA is TGCGCCAGCAGCTTAGATAACGAGCAGTACTTC. This sequence encodes CASSLDNEQYF.

V is TRBV7-3 and J is TRBJ2-3; D unresolved. CDR1 SGHTA and CDR2 FQGTGA come from the germline V gene. This CDR3 is 14 amino acids long. With 1 base removed from V and 1 base from J, the gap between germline ends came to 6 bases. In DNA form, the CDR3 reads TGTGCCAGCAGCTTAAAGCAGGGCACAGATACGCAGTATTTT. This translates into CASSLKQGTDTQYF.

The V call is TRBV5-6, the J call TRBJ2-7; no clear D. V gave up 4 bases and J gave up 3 bases, with 17 bases separating them. CDR3 size: 15 residues. Germline V gene data show CDR1 as SGHDT and CDR2 as YYEEEE. The CDR3 here is CASSLEGSVVYEQYF. The CDR3 nucleotides read TGTGCCAGCAGCCTAGAAGGGTCAGTTGTCTACGAGCAGTACTTC.

The rearrangement uses TRBV11-1 and TRBJ1-2; D possibly corresponds to TRBD1 (5 bases). The CDR3 covers 13 residues. Germline V gene lookup returns CDR1 SGHAT and CDR2 FQDESV (reference sequence). The V end lost 6 bases, the J end lost 8 bases, and 16 bases lay between the germline ends. The CDR3 DNA reads TGTGCCAGCAGGTCCCCGGGGGTGCACGGCTACACCTTC. Protein product: CASRSPGVHGYTF.

CDR3 nucleotide sequence: TGTGCCAGCAGCTTGGGTATCCAGAGGGAGACCCAGTACTTC. Its translation is CASSLGIQRETQYF. The chain carries TRBV5-4 and TRBJ2-5; D remains unclear. The ends were cut back, 0 bases at V and 5 bases at J, with 11 bases in the middle. This CDR3 has 14 residues. Germline CDR1 is SGHNT and CDR2 is YYREEE (reference sequence).

The chain is built from TRBV9 and TRBJ1-1, with D maybe TRBD1 (5 bases). Trimming shortened V by 6 bases and J by 1 base, and 7 bases separated the two germline ends. This CDR3 comprises 12 residues. Germline-derived CDR1 and CDR2 are SGDLS and YYNGEE. CDR3 DNA: TGTGCCAGCACAACAGGGAACACTGAAGCTTTCTTT. The encoded protein is CASTTGNTEAFF.

J is TRBJ2-5 and V is TRBV21-1. TRBV21-1 is reported as a pseudogene. The CDR3 sequence is 16 residues long. The CDR3 loop is CASSTLTMDLQETQYF. The CDR3 region has the DNA TGTGCCAGCAGCACCCTAACGATGGACCTTCAGGAGACCCAGTACTTC.